The 27 T cell receptor beta chains below were found in one sample sequenced in a study of HIV-infected patients and healthy controls. Alpha and beta constant-region primers primed reverse transcription of around 500 ng RNA. Alpha and beta chain libraries were made separately by chain-specific third strand synthesis with multiplexing indices. One entry per CDR3 protein results from TCRdb running MiXCR on the 5' RACE reads. Of about 17,000 distinct CDR3 sequences in the sample, 9.5% to 13% were seen once. No cell fractionation was done, so the repertoire covers all unsorted peripheral blood T cells. Sequenced input: blood. The receptor set was obtained from an adult in good health.

At least ten counts were recorded for this clonotype. This chain links TRBV6-2 or TRBV6-3 with TRBJ2-1; D is ambiguous. V was shortened by 4 bases and J by 8 bases, with 15 bases between the two germline ends. The germline V gene has CDR1 MNHEY and CDR2 SVGEGT. The CDR3 loop spans 14 amino acids. Here the CDR3 reads CASSSTTSVDEQFF. The DNA for the CDR3 is TGTGCCAGCAGTTCAACAACCTCTGTAGATGAGCAGTTCTTC.

This clonotype was seen more than once but under ten times. This chain links TRBV19 with TRBJ1-2; TRBD1 agrees at 8 bases. This CDR3 spans 15 amino acids. CDR1 is LNHDA and CDR2 is SQIVND in the germline V gene (reference sequence). Trimming cost V 2 bases and J 1 base; bases outside gene matches: 3. CDR3 in amino acids: CASSIPGQGNYGYTF. DNA for the CDR3: TGTGCCAGTAGTATACCAGGACAGGGTAACTATGGCTACACCTTC.

The sample holds one count of this clonotype. The chain carries TRBV6-2 or TRBV6-3 and TRBJ2-1; possibly TRBD2 for D (5 bases). The CDR3 spans 16 residues. The V gene lost 0 bases and the J gene lost 4 bases, with 13 bases spanning the gap. Germline CDR1 MNHEY, CDR2 SVGEGT. This CDR3 reads CASSYSGSNPYNEQFF. The CDR3 nucleotides read TGTGCCAGCAGTTACTCAGGGAGCAACCCTTACAATGAGCAGTTCTTC.

The table lists this clonotype with a few counts. The rearrangement links TRBV19 to TRBJ2-2; the match to TRBD2 covers 9 bases. The trim removed 4 bases at V and 6 bases at J, leaving 6 bases unmatched. This CDR3 contains 15 residues. CDR1 is LNHDA and CDR2 is SQIVND in the germline V gene (reference sequence). Written as DNA, the CDR3 is TGTGCCAGTAGTACCCCGGGACTAGCTGCCGGGGAGCTGTTTTTT. Amino acids: CASSTPGLAAGELFF.

This clonotype has ten or more counts. J is TRBJ2-3 and V is TRBV6-5, with TRBD2 identical over 10 bases. Germline CDR1 reads MNHEY; CDR2 reads SVGAGI. The CDR3 is 17 amino acids. Trimming at V came to 6 bases and at J to 0 bases, leaving 9 bases not matched to a gene. CDR3 in amino acids: CASREDLAGASTDTQYF. For the CDR3, the DNA is TGTGCCAGCAGGGAGGACCTAGCGGGGGCTAGCACAGATACGCAGTATTTT.

This clonotype was seen repeatedly, ten times or more. V usage is TRBV6-1 and J usage is TRBJ2-1; 9 positions agree with TRBD1. Germline V gene data show CDR1 as MNHNS and CDR2 as SASEGT. V shed 4 bases and J 4 bases; nucleotides not matched to a gene: 5. This CDR3 is 15 amino acids long. The CDR3 DNA sequence: TGTGCCAGCAGTGGAGGACAGGGGCGATACAATGAGCAGTTCTTC. Its protein is CASSGGQGRYNEQFF.

J is TRBJ2-2 and V is TRBV2; D is unclear. Deletions cut 8 bases from V and 7 bases from J, with 14 bases between. The CDR3 length is 13 residues. CDR1 is SNHLY, CDR2 FYNNEI, per germline. CDR3 amino acids: CASSSAAGGELFF. CDR3 nucleotide sequence: TGTGCCAGCTCGTCCGCGGCCGGCGGGGAGCTGTTTTTT.

DNA for the CDR3: TGCGCCAGCAGCCAACCCCCCAGAGAGACCCAGTACTTC. It codes for CASSQPPRETQYF. The rearrangement uses TRBV4-1 and TRBJ2-5; D is unclear. CDR1 and CDR2 from the germline V gene are MGHRA and YSYEKL. This CDR3 comprises 13 residues. The germline V and J ends were trimmed by 2 bases and 4 bases, with 8 bases remaining between them.

By proportion, this clonotype is medium-sized (0.01 to 0.1%). V gene TRBV29-1 combines with J gene TRBJ2-1; 9 bases fit TRBD2. V gave up 4 bases and J gave up 2 bases; unmatched junction bases: 3. Germline V lookup: CDR1 SQVTM, CDR2 ANQGSEA. The CDR3 totals 14 residues. The CDR3 nucleotides read TGCAGCGTTGTTTGGACTAGCGCCTACAATGAGCAGTTCTTC. Translation: CSVVWTSAYNEQFF.

This clonotype has at least ten counts. The rearrangement links TRBV20-1 to TRBJ1-1; D is possibly TRBD1 (6 bases). The V gene lost 6 bases and the J gene lost 2 bases, with 16 bases spanning the gap. Germline V gene lookup returns CDR1 DFQATT and CDR2 SNEGSKA (reference sequence). This CDR3 has 14 amino acids. The CDR3 spells CSAQPGGGNTEAFF. CDR3 nucleotide sequence: TGCAGTGCGCAACCGGGGGGGGGCAACACTGAAGCTTTCTTT.

This clonotype came up many times. This rearrangement joins TRBV10-3 to TRBJ2-7; 9 bases align to TRBD2. From germline, CDR1 is ENHRY and CDR2 SYGVKD. This CDR3 region has 18 residues. Unmatched junction bases numbered 16, after V lost 1 base and J lost 6 bases. The CDR3 is CAISEFSMGGRAPLEQYF. The CDR3 DNA sequence: TGTGCCATCAGTGAGTTCTCCATGGGCGGGAGGGCCCCCCTCGAGCAGTACTTC.

This clonotype was counted many times. The chain joins TRBV7-8 to TRBJ2-3, with TRBD2 matching over 12 bases. The CDR3 spans 16 residues. CDR1 is SGHVS and CDR2 is FQNEAQ in the germline V gene. V shed 4 bases, J shed 2 bases, and the junction held 4 bases outside the gene matches. The CDR3 protein is CASSSLAGGLTDTQYF. Written as DNA, the CDR3 is TGTGCCAGCAGCTCTCTAGCGGGAGGGCTCACAGATACGCAGTATTTT.

The table lists this clonotype with many counts. The chain is built from TRBV29-1 and TRBJ2-5, with TRBD2 matching over 10 bases. The trim removed 6 bases at V and 5 bases at J, leaving 9 bases unmatched. The CDR3 is made up of 14 amino acids. Germline lookup yields CDR1 SQVTM and CDR2 ANQGSEA. CDR3 sequence (DNA): TGCAGCGTCAGAAGGCTACTAGCGGGGGAGACCCAGTACTTC. Translating gives CSVRRLLAGETQYF. Together with reference TRBV29-1 and TRBJ2-5, the CDR3 gives the full variable domain: SAVISQKPSRDICQRGTSLTIQCQVDSQVTMMFWYRQQPGQSLTLIATANQGSEATYESGFVIDKFPISRPNLTFSTLTVSNMSPEDSSIYLCSVRRLLAGETQYFGPGTRLLVL.

Relative to its sample, this clonotype is medium-sized (0.01 to 0.1%). The chain uses TRBV2 and TRBJ2-3; 9 nucleotides line up with TRBD2. The germline V gene encodes CDR1 SNHLY and CDR2 FYNNEI. The V gene end was trimmed by 7 bases and the J gene end by 1 base; junction bases not matched to a gene: 9. There are 16 residues in the CDR3. The CDR3 bases are TGTGCCAGCACCACAGGGACTAGCACCCGCACAGATACGCAGTATTTT. It yields the protein CASTTGTSTRTDTQYF. Full variable domain (missing parts from reference TRBV2 and TRBJ2-3): EPEVTQTPSHQVTQMGQEVILRCVPISNHLYFYWYRQILGQKVEFLVSFYNNEISEKSEIFDDQFSVERPDGSNFTLKIRSTKLEDSAMYFCASTTGTSTRTDTQYFGPGTRLTVL.

This clonotype was seen repeatedly, ten times or more. This chain connects TRBV7-2 to TRBJ2-3; D is unclear. V was shortened by 3 bases and J by 0 bases, with 13 bases between the two germline ends. CDR1 is SGHTA and CDR2 is FQGNSA in the germline V gene. The CDR3 spans 16 residues. The CDR3 DNA reads as TGTGCCAGCAGCTTGGTTTCGTCGATAAGCACAGATACGCAGTATTTT. Translation gives CASSLVSSISTDTQYF. Together with reference TRBV7-2 and TRBJ2-3, the CDR3 gives the full variable domain: GAGVSQSPSNKVTEKGKDVELRCDPISGHTALYWYRQSLGQGLEFLIYFQGNSAPDKSGLPSDRFSAERTGGSVSTLTIQRTQQEDSAVYLCASSLVSSISTDTQYFGPGTRLTVL.

By sample share, this clonotype is medium-sized. This sequence joins TRBV6-9 and TRBJ2-3, with D perhaps assigned TRBD1 or TRBD2 (5 bases each). From germline, CDR1 is MNHGY and CDR2 SVAAGI. Trimming removed 2 bases from V and 6 bases from J, with 15 bases in between. CDR3 length: 15 amino acids. As DNA, the CDR3 is TGTGCCAGCAGTTATGAGGCCCGGGACCTGGATACGCAGTATTTT. Residues: CASSYEARDLDTQYF.

This clonotype was seen a few times. J is TRBJ1-5 and V is TRBV6-5, with D perhaps matching TRBD1 (5 bases). CDR3 size: 13 residues. Trimming took 5 bases from V and 5 from J, leaving 10 bases between them. CDR1 and CDR2 (germline): MNHEY, SVGAGI. CDR3 sequence: CASSKTVDQPQHF. CDR3 DNA: TGTGCCAGCAGTAAGACAGTAGATCAGCCCCAGCATTTT.

J is TRBJ2-2 and V is TRBV5-4; 11 positions agree with TRBD2. Germline V gene lookup returns CDR1 SGHNT and CDR2 YYREEE (reference sequence). This CDR3 spans 16 amino acids. Losses at the gene ends were 4 bases for V and 6 bases for J; bases not matched to a gene: 8. The CDR3 DNA reads as TGTGCCAGCAGCCCCAGACTAGCGGGAAAGGCCGGGGAGCTGTTTTTT. This gives the protein CASSPRLAGKAGELFF.

This clonotype was seen ten or more times. The rearrangement joins TRBV6-5 to TRBJ2-7, with 7 bases fitting TRBD1. The CDR3 is 14 amino acids. Germline assignment: CDR1 MNHEY and CDR2 SVGAGI. Trimming took 2 bases from V and 4 from J; bases not matched to a gene: 5. The CDR3 loop reads CASSYGQGEYEQYF. For the CDR3, the DNA is TGTGCCAGCAGTTACGGGCAGGGGGAATACGAGCAGTACTTC.

The table lists this clonotype with many counts. The chain uses TRBV5-1 and TRBJ1-5; D is uncertain. Deletions cut 4 bases from V and 0 bases from J, with 11 bases between. This CDR3 spans 15 amino acids. Germline V gene sequence: CDR1 SGHRS, CDR2 YFSETQ. The CDR3 DNA sequence: TGCGCCAGCAGCCCGGGAATAAGTAGCAATCAGCCCCAGCATTTT. Its translation: CASSPGISSNQPQHF.

At least ten counts were recorded for this clonotype. J is TRBJ2-1 and V is TRBV27; perhaps TRBD2 as D (7 bases). The CDR3 has 17 amino acids. Trimming pared 0 bases from V and 0 bases from J, leaving 12 bases between. Germline CDR1 MNHEY, CDR2 SMNVEV (reference sequence). CDR3: CASSLSGGGGSYNEQFF. For the CDR3, the DNA is TGTGCCAGCAGTTTATCGGGAGGGGGGGGCTCCTACAATGAGCAGTTCTTC.

In this sample, this clonotype turned up many times. The gene calls are TRBV4-3 and TRBJ1-1; TRBD1 agrees at 7 bases. Germline V gene lookup returns CDR1 LGHNA and CDR2 YSLEER. J was trimmed by 2 bases and V by 4 bases; bases with no gene match: 4. The CDR3 consists of 14 residues. The CDR3 DNA reads TGCGCCAGCAGCCTAACAGGGGCAAACACTGAAGCTTTCTTT. Amino acid sequence: CASSLTGANTEAFF.

This clonotype showed up many times. J is TRBJ2-1 and V is TRBV4-1, with 11 nucleotides matching TRBD2. CDR1 and CDR2 (germline): MGHRA, YSYEKL. J gave up 10 bases and V 0 bases, and 8 bases lay outside the gene matches. The CDR3 totals 16 residues. The CDR3 coding sequence is TGCGCCAGCAGCCAAGAGATAGCGGGAGGGCCGCAGGAGCAGTTCTTC. Translating it yields CASSQEIAGGPQEQFF.

This clonotype was picked up many times. The chain recombines TRBV6-6 with TRBJ1-2; possible D gene TRBD1, 5 bases. Germline loops: CDR1 MNHNY, CDR2 SVGAGI (reference sequence). The CDR3 length is 14 residues. V was clipped by 5 bases and J by 3 bases, with 13 bases between them. This CDR3 reads CASSGGTADYGYTF. CDR3 bases: TGTGCCAGCAGTGGGGGGACGGCTGACTATGGCTACACCTTC.

This clonotype was found many times. The chain recombines TRBV5-1 with TRBJ2-5; 9 bases agree with TRBD1. Trimming cost V 2 bases and J 1 base; bases outside gene matches: 3. Germline V gene lookup returns CDR1 SGHRS and CDR2 YFSETQ. There are 15 residues in the CDR3. CDR3 in DNA: TGCGCCAGCAGCTTCGGGACAGGGAGCCAAGAGACCCAGTACTTC. Translating gives CASSFGTGSQETQYF.

This clonotype was observed at least ten times. The chain carries TRBV14 and TRBJ1-1; no definite D call. V shed 4 bases and J shed 0 bases, with 3 bases lying between them. Germline assignment: CDR1 SGHDN and CDR2 FVKESK. The length of the CDR3 is 12 residues. Here the CDR3 DNA reads TGTGCCAGCAGCCTCATGAACACTGAAGCTTTCTTT. Amino acids: CASSLMNTEAFF.

This clonotype was counted many times. Here the CDR3 DNA reads TGTGCCAGCAGTTTAGCGAAGGACACAGATACGCAGTATTTT. Encoded protein: CASSLAKDTDTQYF. V is TRBV12-3 or TRBV12-4 and J is TRBJ2-3, with D hard to call. The V end was cut by 0 bases, the J end by 2 bases, with 6 bases between. There are 14 residues in the CDR3.